Below are 4 T cell receptor beta chains sequenced from a single sample in a study of lymphopenia after photon versus proton radiotherapy. Method: immunoSEQ multiplex PCR; TCRdb's copy keeps in-frame clones and lacks some. The sample lists roughly 45,000 clones, roughly 87% occurring once. The material sequenced was peripheral blood, taken from a patient treated with photon-based radiotherapy. Receptors were obtained from a man between 35 and 55 years old with gastric cancer.

A few counts support this clone. The rearrangement links TRBV2 to TRBJ1-2; no firm D call. Trimming stripped 10 bases from V and 7 bases from J, with 7 bases between. Per germline, CDR1 SNHLY and CDR2 FYNNEI. CDR3 length: 9 amino acids. As DNA, the CDR3 is TGTGCCAACCGGGCTGGCTACACCTTC. It specifies CANRAGYTF.

The chain links TRBV30 to TRBJ2-5; maybe TRBD1 (5 bases). V was pared by 1 base and J by 2 bases, with 14 bases between. Germline CDR1 reads GTSNPN; CDR2 reads SVGIG (reference sequence). The CDR3 is 15 amino acids. The DNA of the CDR3 is TGTGCCTGGAGTGGGGTCAGTGCAGGGCAAGAGACCCAGTACTTC. Translation: CAWSGVSAGQETQYF.

This clone has a handful of counts. The chain is built from TRBV11-2 and TRBJ1-2, with a weak D call TRBD1 (6 bases). Trimming removed 4 bases at V and 3 bases at J, with 12 bases between. From germline, CDR1 is SGHAT and CDR2 FQNNGV. The CDR3 runs 14 residues. CDR3 DNA: TGTGCCAGCAGCTCGGGACACCTCGACTATGGCTACACCTTC. Translating gives CASSSGHLDYGYTF.

The rearrangement uses TRBV25-1 and TRBJ1-2; 8 bases map to TRBD1. Trimming took 1 base from V and 4 from J; bases not matched to a gene: 5. The CDR3 is 15 residues long. Germline CDR1 is MGHDK and CDR2 is SYGVNS. CDR3 residues: CASSELGQETYGYTF. In DNA, the CDR3 is TGTGCCAGCAGTGAATTGGGACAGGAAACCTATGGCTACACCTTC.